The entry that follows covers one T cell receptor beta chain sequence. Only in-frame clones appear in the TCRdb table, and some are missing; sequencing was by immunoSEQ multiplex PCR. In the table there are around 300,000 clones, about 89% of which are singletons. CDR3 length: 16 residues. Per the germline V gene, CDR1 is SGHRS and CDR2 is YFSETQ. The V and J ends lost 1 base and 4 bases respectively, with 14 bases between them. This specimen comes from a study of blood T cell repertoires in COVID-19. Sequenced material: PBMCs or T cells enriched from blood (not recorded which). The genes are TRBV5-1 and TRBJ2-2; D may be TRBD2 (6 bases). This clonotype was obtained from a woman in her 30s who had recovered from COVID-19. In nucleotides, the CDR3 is TGCGCCAGCAGCTTGATGGGGAGGCCGAGCACCGGGGAGCTGTTTTTT. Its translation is CASSLMGRPSTGELFF.